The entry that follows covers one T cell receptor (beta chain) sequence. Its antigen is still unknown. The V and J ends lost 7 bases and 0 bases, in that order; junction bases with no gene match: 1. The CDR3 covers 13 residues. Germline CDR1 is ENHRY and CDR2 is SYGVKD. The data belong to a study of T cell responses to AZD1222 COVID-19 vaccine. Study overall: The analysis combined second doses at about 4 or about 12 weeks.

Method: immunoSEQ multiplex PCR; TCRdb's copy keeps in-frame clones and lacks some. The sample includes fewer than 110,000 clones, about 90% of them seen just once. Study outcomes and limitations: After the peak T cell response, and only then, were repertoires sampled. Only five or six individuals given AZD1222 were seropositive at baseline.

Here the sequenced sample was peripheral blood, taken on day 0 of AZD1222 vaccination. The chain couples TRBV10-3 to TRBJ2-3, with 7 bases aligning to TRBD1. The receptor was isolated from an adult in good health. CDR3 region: CAIKTGSTDTQYF. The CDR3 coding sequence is TGTGCCATCAAGACAGGGAGCACAGATACGCAGTATTTT.